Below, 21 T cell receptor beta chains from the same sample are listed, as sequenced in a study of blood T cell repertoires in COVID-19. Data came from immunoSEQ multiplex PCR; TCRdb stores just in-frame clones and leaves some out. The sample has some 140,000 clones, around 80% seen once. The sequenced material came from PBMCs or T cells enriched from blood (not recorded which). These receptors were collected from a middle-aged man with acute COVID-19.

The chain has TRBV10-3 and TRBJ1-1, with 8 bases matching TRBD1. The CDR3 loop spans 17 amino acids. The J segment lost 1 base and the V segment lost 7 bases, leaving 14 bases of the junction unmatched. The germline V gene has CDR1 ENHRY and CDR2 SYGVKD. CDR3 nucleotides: TGTGCCATCACCTTGGACAGGGAAATAAGAGGGAACACTGAAGCTTTCTTT. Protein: CAITLDREIRGNTEAFF.

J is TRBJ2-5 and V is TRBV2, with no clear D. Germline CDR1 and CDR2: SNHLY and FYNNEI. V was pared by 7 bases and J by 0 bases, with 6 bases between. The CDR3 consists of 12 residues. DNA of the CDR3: TGTGCCAGCACCTTTCACCAAGAGACCCAGTACTTC. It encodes CASTFHQETQYF. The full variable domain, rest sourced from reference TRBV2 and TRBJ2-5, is EPEVTQTPSHQVTQMGQEVILRCVPISNHLYFYWYRQILGQKVEFLVSFYNNEISEKSEIFDDQFSVERPDGSNFTLKIRSTKLEDSAMYFCASTFHQETQYFGPGTRLLVL.

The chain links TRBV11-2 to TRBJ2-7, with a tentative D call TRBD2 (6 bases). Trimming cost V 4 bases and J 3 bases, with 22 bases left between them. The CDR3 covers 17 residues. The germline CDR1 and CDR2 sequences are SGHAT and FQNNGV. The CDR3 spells CASSSLRRASSFYEQYF. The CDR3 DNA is TGTGCCAGCAGCTCTTTACGGAGGGCCAGTAGTTTCTACGAGCAGTACTTC. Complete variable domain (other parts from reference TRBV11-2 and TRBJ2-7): EAGVAQSPRYKIIEKRQSVAFWCNPISGHATLYWYQQILGQGPKLLIQFQNNGVVDDSQLPKDRFSAERLKGVDSTLKIQPAKLEDSAVYLCASSSLRRASSFYEQYFGPGTRLTVT.

The CDR3 DNA reads as TGTGCCAGCAGCGTGGGGGGGCCCTATAGCAATCAGCCCCAGCATTTT. Its protein is CASSVGGPYSNQPQHF. The gene calls are TRBV9 and TRBJ1-5; TRBD1 is a possible D gene (6 bases). The germline V and J ends were trimmed by 2 bases and 0 bases, with 12 bases remaining between them. The CDR3 is made up of 16 amino acids. Germline-derived CDR1 and CDR2 are SGDLS and YYNGEE.

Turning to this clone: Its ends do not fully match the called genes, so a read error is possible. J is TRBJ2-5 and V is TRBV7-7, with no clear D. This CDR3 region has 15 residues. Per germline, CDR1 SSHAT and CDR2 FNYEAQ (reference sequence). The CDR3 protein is CASSLGSGIQETQYF. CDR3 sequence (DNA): TGTGCTAGCAGCTTAGGATCGGGTATCCAAGAGACCCAGTACTTC.

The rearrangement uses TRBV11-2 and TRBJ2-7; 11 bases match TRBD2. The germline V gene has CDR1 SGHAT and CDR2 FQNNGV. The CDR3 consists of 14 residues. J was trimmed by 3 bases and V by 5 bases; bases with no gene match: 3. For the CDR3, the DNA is TGTGCCAGCAGCACTGGGACTAGCGGCTACGAGCAGTACTTC. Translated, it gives CASSTGTSGYEQYF.

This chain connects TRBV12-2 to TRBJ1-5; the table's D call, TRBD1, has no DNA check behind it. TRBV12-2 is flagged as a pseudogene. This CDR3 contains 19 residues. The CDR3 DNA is TGTGCAAGTCGCTTAACTGACAGACCCGGATCAGGTAGCAATCAGCCCCAGCATTTT. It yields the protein CASRLTDRPGSGSNQPQHF.

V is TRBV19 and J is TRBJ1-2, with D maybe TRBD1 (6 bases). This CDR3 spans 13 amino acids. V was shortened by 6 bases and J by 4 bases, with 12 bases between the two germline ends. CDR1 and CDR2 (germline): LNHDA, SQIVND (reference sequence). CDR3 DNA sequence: TGTGCCAGTAGGGACAGCCAGTTCTATGGCTACACCTTC. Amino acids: CASRDSQFYGYTF.

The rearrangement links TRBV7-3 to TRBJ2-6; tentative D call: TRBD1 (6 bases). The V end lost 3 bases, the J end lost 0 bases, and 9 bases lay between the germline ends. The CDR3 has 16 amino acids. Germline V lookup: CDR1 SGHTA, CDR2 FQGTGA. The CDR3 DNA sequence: TGTGCCAGCAGCTTCACAGGGAACTCTGGGGCCAACGTCCTGACTTTC. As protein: CASSFTGNSGANVLTF.

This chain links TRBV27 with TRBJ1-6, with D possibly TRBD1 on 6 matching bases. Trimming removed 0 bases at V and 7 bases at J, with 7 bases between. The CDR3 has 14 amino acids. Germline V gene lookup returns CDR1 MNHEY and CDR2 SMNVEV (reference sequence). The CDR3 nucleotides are TGTGCCAGCAGTTTATCGAGGGGGAATTCACCCCTCCACTTT. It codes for CASSLSRGNSPLHF.

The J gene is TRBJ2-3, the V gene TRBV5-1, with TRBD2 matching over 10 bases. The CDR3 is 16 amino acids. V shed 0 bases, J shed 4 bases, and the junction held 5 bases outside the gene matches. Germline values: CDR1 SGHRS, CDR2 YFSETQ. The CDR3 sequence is CASSLGLAGAADTQYF. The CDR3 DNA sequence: TGCGCCAGCAGCTTGGGTCTAGCGGGGGCTGCAGATACGCAGTATTTT. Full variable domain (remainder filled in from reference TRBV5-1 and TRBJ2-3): KAGVTQTPRYLIKTRGQQVTLSCSPISGHRSVSWYQQTPGQGLQFLFEYFSETQRNKGNFPGRFSGRQFSNSRSEMNVSTLELGDSALYLCASSLGLAGAADTQYFGPGTRLTVL.

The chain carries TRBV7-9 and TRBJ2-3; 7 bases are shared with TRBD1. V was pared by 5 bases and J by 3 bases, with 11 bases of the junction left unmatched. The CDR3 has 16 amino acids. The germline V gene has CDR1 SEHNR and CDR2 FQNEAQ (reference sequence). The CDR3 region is CASSVLTGSKTDTQYF. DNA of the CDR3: TGTGCCAGCAGCGTCCTGACAGGGAGTAAAACAGATACGCAGTATTTT.

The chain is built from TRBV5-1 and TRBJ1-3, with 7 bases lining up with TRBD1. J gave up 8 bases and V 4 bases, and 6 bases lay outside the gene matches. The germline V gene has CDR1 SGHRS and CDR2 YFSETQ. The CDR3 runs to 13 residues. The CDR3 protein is CASSPDRDDTIYF. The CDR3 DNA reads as TGCGCCAGCAGCCCCGACAGGGATGACACCATATATTTT.

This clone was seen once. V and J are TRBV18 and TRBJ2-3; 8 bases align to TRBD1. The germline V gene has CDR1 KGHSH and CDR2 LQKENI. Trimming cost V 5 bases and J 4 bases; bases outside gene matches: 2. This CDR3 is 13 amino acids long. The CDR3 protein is CASSGQGADTQYF. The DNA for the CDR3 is TGTGCCAGCTCAGGACAGGGCGCAGATACGCAGTATTTT.

CDR3 loop: CASSHGRGAANEKLFF. In DNA, the CDR3 is TGTGCCAGCAGTCACGGCAGGGGGGCAGCTAATGAAAAACTGTTTTTT. The J gene is TRBJ1-4, the V gene TRBV27; 7 bases agree with TRBD1. J gave up 3 bases and V 5 bases, and 9 bases lay outside the gene matches. Germline loops: CDR1 MNHEY, CDR2 SMNVEV (reference sequence). CDR3 length: 16 amino acids.

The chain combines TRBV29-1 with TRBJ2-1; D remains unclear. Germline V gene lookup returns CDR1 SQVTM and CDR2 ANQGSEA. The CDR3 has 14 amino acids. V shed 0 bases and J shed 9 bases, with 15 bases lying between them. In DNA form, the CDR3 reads TGCAGCGTTGAAGATTTAAGGCGGTCCGGTGAGCAGTTCTTC. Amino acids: CSVEDLRRSGEQFF.

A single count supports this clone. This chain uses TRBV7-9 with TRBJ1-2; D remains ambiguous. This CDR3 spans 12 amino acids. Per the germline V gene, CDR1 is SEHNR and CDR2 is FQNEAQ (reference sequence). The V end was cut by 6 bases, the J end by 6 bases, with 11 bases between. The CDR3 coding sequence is TGTGCCAGCAGGGCCGATACGAATGGCTACACCTTC. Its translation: CASRADTNGYTF.

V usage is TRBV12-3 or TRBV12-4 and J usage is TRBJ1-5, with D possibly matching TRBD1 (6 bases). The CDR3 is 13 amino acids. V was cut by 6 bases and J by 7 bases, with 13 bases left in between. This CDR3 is CASRATGNQPQHF. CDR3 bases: TGTGCCAGCAGAGCTACAGGGAACCAGCCCCAGCATTTT.

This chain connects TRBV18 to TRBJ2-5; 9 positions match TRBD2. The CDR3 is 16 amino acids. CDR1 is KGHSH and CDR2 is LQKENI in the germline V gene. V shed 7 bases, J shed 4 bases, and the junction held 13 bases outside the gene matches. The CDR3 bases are TGTGCCAGCTTACCCGGAGCGGGAGGAACGGGAGAGACCCAGTACTTC. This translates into CASLPGAGGTGETQYF.

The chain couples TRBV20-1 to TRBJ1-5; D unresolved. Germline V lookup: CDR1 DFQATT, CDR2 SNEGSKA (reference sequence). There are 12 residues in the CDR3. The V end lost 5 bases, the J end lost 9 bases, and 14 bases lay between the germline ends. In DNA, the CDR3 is TGCAGTGCTGGTGGGGAGGCTCGGCCCCAGCATTTT. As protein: CSAGGEARPQHF.

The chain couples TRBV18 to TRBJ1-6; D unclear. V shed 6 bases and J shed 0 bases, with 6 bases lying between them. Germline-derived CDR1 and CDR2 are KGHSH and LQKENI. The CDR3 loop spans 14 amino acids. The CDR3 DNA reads TGTGCCAGCTCGTCGAGCTCCTATAATTCACCCCTCCACTTT. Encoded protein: CASSSSSYNSPLHF.